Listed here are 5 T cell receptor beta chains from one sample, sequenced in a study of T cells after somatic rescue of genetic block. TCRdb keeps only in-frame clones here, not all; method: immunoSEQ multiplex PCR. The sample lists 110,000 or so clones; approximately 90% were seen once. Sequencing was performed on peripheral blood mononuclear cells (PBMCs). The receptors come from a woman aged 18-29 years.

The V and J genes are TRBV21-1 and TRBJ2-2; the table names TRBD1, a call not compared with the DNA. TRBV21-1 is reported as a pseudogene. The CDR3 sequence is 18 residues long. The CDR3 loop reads CASPAGTGSRRGTGELFF. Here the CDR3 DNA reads TGTGCCAGCCCTGCCGGGACAGGGAGCCGAAGGGGCACCGGGGAGCTGTTTTTT.

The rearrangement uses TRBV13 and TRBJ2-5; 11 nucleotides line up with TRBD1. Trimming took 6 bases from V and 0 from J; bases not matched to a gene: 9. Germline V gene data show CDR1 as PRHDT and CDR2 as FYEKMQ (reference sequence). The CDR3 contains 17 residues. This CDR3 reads CASSPRTGGLYQETQYF. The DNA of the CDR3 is TGTGCCAGCAGTCCACGGACAGGGGGCCTGTACCAAGAGACCCAGTACTTC.

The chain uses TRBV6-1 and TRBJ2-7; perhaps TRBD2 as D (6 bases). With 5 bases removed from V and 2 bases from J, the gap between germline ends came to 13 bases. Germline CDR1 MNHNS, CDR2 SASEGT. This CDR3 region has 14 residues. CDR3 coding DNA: TGTGCCAGCAGTAACCGGGACTTTCCCTACGAGCAGTACTTC. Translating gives CASSNRDFPYEQYF.

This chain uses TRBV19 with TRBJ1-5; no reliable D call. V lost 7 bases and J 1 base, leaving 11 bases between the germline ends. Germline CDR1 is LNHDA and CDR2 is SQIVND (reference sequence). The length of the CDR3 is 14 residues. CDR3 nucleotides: TGTGCCAGTACCCTCGACTGGAGCAATCAGCCCCAGCATTTT. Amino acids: CASTLDWSNQPQHF.

The CDR3 here is CASRQDGYSNQPQHF. CDR3 nucleotide sequence: TGTGCCAGTCGCCAGGACGGCTATAGCAATCAGCCCCAGCATTTT. The chain employs TRBV19 and TRBJ1-5; D unclear. The CDR3 is made up of 15 amino acids. Germline CDR1 is LNHDA and CDR2 is SQIVND (reference sequence). V shed 8 bases and J shed 0 bases, with 14 bases lying between them.